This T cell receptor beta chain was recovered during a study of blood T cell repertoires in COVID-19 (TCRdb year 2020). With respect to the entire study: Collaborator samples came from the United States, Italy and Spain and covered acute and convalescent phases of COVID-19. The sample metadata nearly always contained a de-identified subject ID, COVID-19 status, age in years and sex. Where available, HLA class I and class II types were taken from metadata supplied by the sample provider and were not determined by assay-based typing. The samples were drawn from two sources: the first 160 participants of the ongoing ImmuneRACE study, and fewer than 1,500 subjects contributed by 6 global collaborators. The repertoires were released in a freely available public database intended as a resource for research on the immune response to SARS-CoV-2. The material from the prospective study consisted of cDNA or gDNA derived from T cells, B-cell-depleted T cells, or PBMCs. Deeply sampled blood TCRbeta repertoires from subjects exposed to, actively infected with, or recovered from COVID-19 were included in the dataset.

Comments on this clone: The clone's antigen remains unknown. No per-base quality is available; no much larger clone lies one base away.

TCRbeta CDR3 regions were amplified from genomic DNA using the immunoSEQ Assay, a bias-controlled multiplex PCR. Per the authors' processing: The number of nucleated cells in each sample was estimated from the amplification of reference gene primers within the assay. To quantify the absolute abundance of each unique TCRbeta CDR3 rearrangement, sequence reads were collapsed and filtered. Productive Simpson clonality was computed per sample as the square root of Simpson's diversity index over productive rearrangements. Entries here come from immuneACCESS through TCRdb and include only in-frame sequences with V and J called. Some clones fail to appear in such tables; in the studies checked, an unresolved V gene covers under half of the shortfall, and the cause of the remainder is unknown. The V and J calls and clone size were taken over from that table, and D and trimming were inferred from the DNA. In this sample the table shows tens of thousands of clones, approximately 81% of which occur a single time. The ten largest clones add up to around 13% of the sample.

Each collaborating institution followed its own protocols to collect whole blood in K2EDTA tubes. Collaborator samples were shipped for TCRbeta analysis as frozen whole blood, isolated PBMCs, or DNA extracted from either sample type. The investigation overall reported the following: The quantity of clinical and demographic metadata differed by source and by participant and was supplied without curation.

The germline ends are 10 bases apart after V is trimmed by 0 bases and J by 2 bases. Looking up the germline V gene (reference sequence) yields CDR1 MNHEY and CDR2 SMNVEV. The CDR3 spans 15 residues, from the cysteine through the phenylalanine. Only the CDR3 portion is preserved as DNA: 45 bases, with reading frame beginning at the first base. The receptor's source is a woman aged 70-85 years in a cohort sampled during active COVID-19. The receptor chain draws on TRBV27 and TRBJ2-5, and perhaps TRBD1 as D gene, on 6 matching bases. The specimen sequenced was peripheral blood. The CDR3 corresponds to CASSLSYQGQETQYF. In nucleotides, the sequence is TGTGCCAGCAGTTTATCGTACCAGGGGCAAGAGACCCAGTACTTC.